This TCR beta chain was sequenced in a study of cytomegalovirus exposure and HLA in healthy donors. J gave up 0 bases and V 8 bases, and 9 bases lay outside the gene matches. CDR3 size: 16 residues. Germline loops: CDR1 SNHLY, CDR2 FYNNEI. General study points: Cytomegalovirus-associated status was assigned to about 180 TCR beta chains. In the 120 validation repertoires, a later analysis found that first-cohort TCR clusters tended to co-occur.

Using immunoSEQ multiplex PCR, the repertoire was profiled, and TCRdb retains in-frame clones only, with some absent. The sample has 55,000 to 80,000 clones; approximately 95% are singletons. As to this clone: Its target is unknown.

The J gene is TRBJ2-1, the V gene TRBV2; TRBD1 aligns across 8 bases. This clonotype originated in a young man in good health and CMV-seronegative. Sequencing was carried out using PBMCs. The CDR3 region is CASLSSGQGSYNEQFF. For the CDR3, the DNA is TGTGCCAGCCTGTCATCTGGACAGGGCTCCTACAATGAGCAGTTCTTC.